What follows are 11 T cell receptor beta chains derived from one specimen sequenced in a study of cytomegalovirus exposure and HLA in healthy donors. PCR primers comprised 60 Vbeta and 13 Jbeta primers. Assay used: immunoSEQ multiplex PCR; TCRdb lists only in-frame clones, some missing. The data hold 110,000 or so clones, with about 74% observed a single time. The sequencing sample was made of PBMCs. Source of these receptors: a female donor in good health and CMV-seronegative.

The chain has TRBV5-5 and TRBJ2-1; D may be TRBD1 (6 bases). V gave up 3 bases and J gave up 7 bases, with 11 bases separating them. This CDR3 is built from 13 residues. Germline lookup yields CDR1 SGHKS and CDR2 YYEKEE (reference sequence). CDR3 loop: CASSWGQGNEQFF. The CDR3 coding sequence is TGTGCCAGCAGCTGGGGGCAGGGGAATGAGCAGTTCTTC.

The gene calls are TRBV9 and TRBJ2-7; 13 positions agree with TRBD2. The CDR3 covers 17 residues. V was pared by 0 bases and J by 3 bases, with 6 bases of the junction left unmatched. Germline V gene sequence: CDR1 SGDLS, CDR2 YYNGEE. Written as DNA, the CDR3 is TGTGCCAGCAGCGTAGACACCGGACTAGCGGGGGTCTACGAGCAGTACTTC. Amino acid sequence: CASSVDTGLAGVYEQYF.

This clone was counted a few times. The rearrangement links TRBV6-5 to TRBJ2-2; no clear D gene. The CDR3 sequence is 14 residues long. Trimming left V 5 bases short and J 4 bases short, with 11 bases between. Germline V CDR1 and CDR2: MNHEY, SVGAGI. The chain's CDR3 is CASSTTPGTGELFF. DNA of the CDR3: TGTGCCAGCAGTACCACCCCAGGCACCGGGGAGCTGTTTTTT.

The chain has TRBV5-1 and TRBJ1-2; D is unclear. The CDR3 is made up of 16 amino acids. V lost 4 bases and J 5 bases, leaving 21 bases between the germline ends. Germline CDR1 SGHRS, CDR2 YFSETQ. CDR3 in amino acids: CASSRTEGTEKYGYTF. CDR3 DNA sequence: TGCGCCAGCAGCCGGACGGAGGGTACGGAGAAATATGGCTACACCTTC.

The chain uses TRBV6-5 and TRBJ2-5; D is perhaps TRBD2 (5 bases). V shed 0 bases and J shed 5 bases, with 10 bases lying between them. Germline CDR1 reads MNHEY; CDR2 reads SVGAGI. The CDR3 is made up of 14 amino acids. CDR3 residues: CASSYSAAAETQYF. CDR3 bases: TGTGCCAGCAGTTACTCCGCAGCGGCGGAGACCCAGTACTTC.

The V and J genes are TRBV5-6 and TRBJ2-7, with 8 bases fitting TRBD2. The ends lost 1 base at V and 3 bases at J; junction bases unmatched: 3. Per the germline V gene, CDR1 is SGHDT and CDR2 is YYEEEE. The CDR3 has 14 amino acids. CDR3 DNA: TGTGCCAGCAGCTTGCGGGGGGGCCGCTACGAGCAGTACTTC. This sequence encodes CASSLRGGRYEQYF.

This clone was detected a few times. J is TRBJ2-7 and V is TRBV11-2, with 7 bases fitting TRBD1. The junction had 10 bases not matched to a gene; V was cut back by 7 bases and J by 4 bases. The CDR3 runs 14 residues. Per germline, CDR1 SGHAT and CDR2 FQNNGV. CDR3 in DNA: TGTGCCAGCACCGTCCGGAAGGGGGCATACGAGCAGTACTTC. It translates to CASTVRKGAYEQYF.

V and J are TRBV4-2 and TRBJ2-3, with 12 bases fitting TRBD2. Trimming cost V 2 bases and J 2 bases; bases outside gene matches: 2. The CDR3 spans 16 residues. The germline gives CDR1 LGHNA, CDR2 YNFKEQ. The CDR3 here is CASSQSSGGATDTQYF. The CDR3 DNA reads TGTGCCAGCAGCCAATCTAGCGGGGGGGCCACAGATACGCAGTATTTT.

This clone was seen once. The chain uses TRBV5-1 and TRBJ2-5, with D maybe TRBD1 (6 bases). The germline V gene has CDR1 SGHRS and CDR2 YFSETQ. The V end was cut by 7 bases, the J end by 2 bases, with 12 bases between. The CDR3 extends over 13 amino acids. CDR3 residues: CASRSGQQETQYF. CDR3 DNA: TGCGCCAGCCGAAGCGGACAGCAAGAGACCCAGTACTTC.

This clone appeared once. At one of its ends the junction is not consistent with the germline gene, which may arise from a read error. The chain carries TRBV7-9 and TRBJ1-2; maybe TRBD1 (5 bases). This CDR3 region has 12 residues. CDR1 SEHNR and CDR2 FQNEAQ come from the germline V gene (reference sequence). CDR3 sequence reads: CSSSGRGGGYTF. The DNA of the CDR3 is TGTTCCAGCAGTGGTAGGGGAGGTGGCTACACCTTC.

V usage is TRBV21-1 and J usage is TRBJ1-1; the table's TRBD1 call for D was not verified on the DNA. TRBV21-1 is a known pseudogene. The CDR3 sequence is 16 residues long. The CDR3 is CASTAPPQCLNTEAFF. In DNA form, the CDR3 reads TGTGCCAGCACCGCACCTCCACAGTGCCTGAACACTGAAGCTTTCTTT.